These T cell receptor beta chains were read from a single sample in a study of blood T cell repertoires in COVID-19. Assay used: immunoSEQ multiplex PCR; TCRdb lists only in-frame clones, some missing. Among just over 90,000 clones listed, about 80% were seen once. The sequenced sample was peripheral blood. The receptor source for this set is a man in his 70s with acute or convalescent COVID-19. Both conserved end residues are part of each CDR3. A D gene is named only where the DNA matches it firmly. Expanded clones are given a class, and other clones once, few, many or no size at all.

j_call | clone_size | v_call | d_call | cdr3_nt | cdr3_aa
TRBJ1-6 | NA | TRBV5-4 | TRBD1 | TGTGCCAGCAGCTTCGCCCCAGGGGGCTTTAATTCACCCCTCCACTTT | CASSFAPGGFNSPLHF
TRBJ2-1 | NA | TRBV7-9 | TRBD2 | TGTGCCAGCAGCCCCTTAGCGGGAGATGTCGATGAGCAGTTCTTC | CASSPLAGDVDEQFF
TRBJ1-4 | few | TRBV29-1 | TRBD1 | TGCAGCGTTTCCACAGGGGGATCGGATGAAAAACTGTTTTTT | CSVSTGGSDEKLFF
TRBJ1-6 | NA | TRBV7-3 | TRBD1 | TGTGCCAGCAGATTATCGAAGGCGACAGGGGAATTCTATAATTCACCCCTCCACTTT | CASRLSKATGEFYNSPLHF
TRBJ2-3 | NA | TRBV10-1 | NA | TGCGCCAGCAGTGTGGCCAGCGGTAACACAGATACGCAGTATTTT | CASSVASGNTDTQYF
TRBJ2-6 | NA | TRBV19 | TRBD1 | TGTGCCAGTAGTATCGGGACAGGGGTTTTCTCTGGGGCCAACGTCCTGACTTTC | CASSIGTGVFSGANVLTF
TRBJ1-1 | NA | TRBV9 | TRBD1 | TGTGCCAGCGGGACAGACATGAACACTGAAGCTTTCTTT | CASGTDMNTEAFF
TRBJ2-2 | NA | TRBV30 | TRBD1 | TGTGCCTGGAGTGTGAGGGGGCTGGGCACCGGGGAGCTGTTTTTT | CAWSVRGLGTGELFF
TRBJ1-4 | once | TRBV28 | TRBD1 | TGTGCCAGCAGTACGAGGACAGGGAGTAATGAAAAACTGTTTTTT | CASSTRTGSNEKLFF
TRBJ2-7 | NA | TRBV15 | TRBD2 | TGTGCCACCAAGTCAGAGCGGGAGCTGGACGAGCAGTACTTC | CATKSERELDEQYF
TRBJ2-1 | NA | TRBV18 | NA | TGTGCCAGCTCACCGGGTGGGGGCGTCGAGCAGTTCTTC | CASSPGGGVEQFF
TRBJ1-5 | once | TRBV6-7 | TRBD1 | TGTGCCAGCAGTTACGGACAGGGGGTAATTAGCAATCAGCCCCAGCATTTT | CASSYGQGVISNQPQHF
TRBJ2-3 | NA | TRBV9 | NA | TGTGCCAGCAGCCTATCGGCCGGGAGTCAAGGATTCACAGATACGCAGTATTTT | CASSLSAGSQGFTDTQYF
TRBJ1-2 | NA | TRBV6-5 | NA | TGTGCCACCAGGGACTCCGGCAGGTATGGCTACACCTTC | CATRDSGRYGYTF
TRBJ2-4 | NA | TRBV19 | NA | TGTGCCAGTAGTATAGGAGGAATTAGAGCCAAAAACATTCAGTACTTC | CASSIGGIRAKNIQYF
TRBJ1-4 | NA | TRBV5-1 | TRBD1 | TGCGCCAGCAGGTCAGGGACAGGGGACGAAAAACTGTTTTTT | CASRSGTGDEKLFF
TRBJ1-1 | few | TRBV3-1/TRBV3-2 | NA | TGTGCCAGCAGCCAGCTCGGGGCAGGGGTAACTTTCTTT | CASSQLGAGVTFF
TRBJ2-2 | NA | TRBV7-9 | NA | TGTGCCAGCAGCTTTTCGGGAAGCTATCAGAACACCGGGGAGCTGTTTTTT | CASSFSGSYQNTGELFF
TRBJ1-2 | NA | TRBV5-5 | TRBD1 | TGTGCCAGCAGCTTGGATGGGACAGGGGGTCTGTCCTTC | CASSLDGTGGLSF
TRBJ2-5 | few | TRBV19 | NA | TGTGCCAGTAGTATAGATCAGGGGACCCAGTACTTC | CASSIDQGTQYF
TRBJ1-1 | NA | TRBV6-6 | TRBD1 | TGTGCCAGCAGGTCTGACAGGGGGGACACTGAAGCTTTCTTT | CASRSDRGDTEAFF
TRBJ1-5 | NA | TRBV24-1 | TRBD1 | TGTGCCACCAGTGATCAGACAGGGGGAACTCAGCCCCAGCATTTT | CATSDQTGGTQPQHF
TRBJ2-7 | NA | TRBV27 | TRBD1 | TGTGCCAGCAGTTTCAGAGGGGGCGCTTACGAGCAGTACTTC | CASSFRGGAYEQYF
TRBJ2-7 | NA | TRBV7-2 | TRBD2 | TGTGCCAGCAGACCCACTAGCGGGAGTCCGTACGAGCAGTACTTC | CASRPTSGSPYEQYF
TRBJ2-7 | NA | TRBV5-6 | TRBD1 | TGTGCCAGCAGCCTGACAGGGAACGAGCAGTACTTC | CASSLTGNEQYF
TRBJ2-7 | few | TRBV4-1 | NA | TGCGCCAGCAGCCAAGGTCCAGCGGAAGACATCTACGAGCAGTACTTC | CASSQGPAEDIYEQYF
TRBJ1-1 | few | TRBV25-1 | NA | TGTGCCACCGCAGGGGATACGTGGACTGAAGCTTTCTTT | CATAGDTWTEAFF
TRBJ1-5 | NA | TRBV30 | NA | TGTGCCTGGAGTGTACCTGGGCCGGATCAGCCCCAGCATTTT | CAWSVPGPDQPQHF
TRBJ2-3 | NA | TRBV10-1 | NA | TGCGCCAGCAGTGGACTAGGTGAAAGCACAGATACGCAGTATTTT | CASSGLGESTDTQYF
TRBJ2-2 | few | TRBV5-4 | TRBD1 | TGTGCCAGCAGCGGGACAGGGAGGAGCACCGGGGAGCTGTTTTTT | CASSGTGRSTGELFF
TRBJ1-5 | NA | TRBV9 | NA | TGTGCCAGCAGCGTAGCCGGGGATCAGCCCCAGCATTTT | CASSVAGDQPQHF
TRBJ1-2 | NA | TRBV6-5 | TRBD1 | TGTGCCAGCAGCCAGGGACAGGGGAATGGCTACACCTTC | CASSQGQGNGYTF
TRBJ1-2 | NA | TRBV27 | NA | TGTGCCAGCAGTTTATCGCAAGGGGGCTATGGCTACACCTTC | CASSLSQGGYGYTF
TRBJ1-1 | NA | TRBV3-1/TRBV3-2 | NA | TGTGCCAGCAGCCAAGGGGGCGGGATTTCTACTGAAGCTTTCTTT | CASSQGGGISTEAFF
TRBJ2-7 | NA | TRBV27 | TRBD2 | TGTGCCAGCAGTTTAAATACGGGACTAAGCGGCTACGAGCAGTACTTC | CASSLNTGLSGYEQYF
TRBJ2-7 | NA | TRBV19 | NA | TGTGCCAGTAGTTCCTCCTCGACGCGACTCTCCTACGAGCAGTACTTC | CASSSSSTRLSYEQYF
TRBJ2-5 | NA | TRBV5-1 | TRBD1 | TGCGCCAGCAGCTGGGCGGCAGGGGGCAGAGAGACCCAGTACTTC | CASSWAAGGRETQYF
TRBJ1-2 | NA | TRBV19 | NA | TGTGCCAGTAGTATGGAACTGACGGGTTACTATGGCTACACCTTC | CASSMELTGYYGYTF
TRBJ1-2 | NA | TRBV6-5 | NA | TGTGCCAGCAGAGAGACGGGGGGAACGCGGGGCTACACCTTC | CASRETGGTRGYTF
TRBJ2-1 | NA | TRBV6-5 | NA | TGTGCCAGCAGGAGAGGACTCAGAGCGAATGAGCAGTTCTTC | CASRRGLRANEQFF
TRBJ2-2 | many | TRBV2 | TRBD1 | TGTGCCAGCCAGGACAGGTCTGACACCGGGGAGCTGTTTTTT | CASQDRSDTGELFF
TRBJ1-5 | few | TRBV12-3/TRBV12-4 | NA | TGTGCCAGCAGTTCTAATAGCAATCAGCCCCAGCATTTT | CASSSNSNQPQHF
TRBJ1-4 | NA | TRBV30 | TRBD1 | TGTGCCTGGATTCTTGACAGGGTGAATGAAAAACTGTTTTTT | CAWILDRVNEKLFF
TRBJ2-2 | NA | TRBV5-1 | NA | TGCGCCAGCAGCTTGGATAGGTATAAGACAAACACCGGGGAGCTGTTTTTT | CASSLDRYKTNTGELFF
TRBJ2-5 | NA | TRBV4-1 | TRBD1 | TGCGCCAGCAGCCAACCGACAGGGGGCCAAGAGACCCAGTACTTC | CASSQPTGGQETQYF
TRBJ1-4 | NA | TRBV7-6 | NA | TGTGCCAGCAGCTTAGCCGAGGGGGGGCGAGGTGAAAAACTGTTTTTT | CASSLAEGGRGEKLFF
TRBJ1-2 | NA | TRBV28 | NA | TGTGCCAGCAGTTTATATCGGGGTGGAAACTATGGCTACACCTTC | CASSLYRGGNYGYTF
TRBJ2-3 | NA | TRBV7-9 | TRBD1 | TGTGCCAGCAGCCCGAACAGGGGAATGACAGATACGCAGTATTTT | CASSPNRGMTDTQYF
TRBJ2-1 | NA | TRBV5-8 | TRBD1 | TGTGCCAGCAGCTTCGGGACAGTAATCTACAATGAGCAGTTCTTC | CASSFGTVIYNEQFF
TRBJ1-1 | NA | TRBV27 | NA | TGTGCCAGCAGTCGCGGCAGGGGAGTCGCGAACACTGAAGCTTTCTTT | CASSRGRGVANTEAFF
TRBJ2-7 | few | TRBV28 | TRBD1 | TGTGCCAGCAGTTCCGCGACAGGGGCGTACGAGCAGTACTTC | CASSSATGAYEQYF
TRBJ1-1 | NA | TRBV25-1 | NA | TGTGCCAGCAGTGAATCCGGGAACACTGAAGCTTTCTTT | CASSESGNTEAFF
TRBJ2-2 | NA | TRBV6-5 | TRBD1 | TGTGCCAGCAGGGACAGGGGGCTAATCGGGGAGCTGTTTTTT | CASRDRGLIGELFF
TRBJ2-7 | NA | TRBV28 | TRBD1 | TGTGCCAGCAGCCAACTCACGGGACAGGGAGCCGAGCAGTACTTC | CASSQLTGQGAEQYF
TRBJ1-3 | NA | TRBV2 | NA | TGTGCCAGCAGTGAAGCGGGCAGGGCCTCTGGAAACACCATATATTTT | CASSEAGRASGNTIYF
TRBJ2-5 | NA | TRBV2 | NA | TGTGCCAGCAACATAGGCGGGGAGACCCAGTACTTC | CASNIGGETQYF
TRBJ1-2 | NA | TRBV6-1 | NA | TGTGCCAGCAGTGAAGCGGGGGCAGGGAGTGGTGGCTACACCTTC | CASSEAGAGSGGYTF
TRBJ2-1 | NA | TRBV7-6 | TRBD1 | TGTGCCAGCGGGACAGGGTTAATGTTCTTC | CASGTGLMFF
TRBJ1-5 | NA | TRBV12-5 | TRBD1 | TGTGCTAGTGGTCGGGGACAGGGTTATAGCAATCAGCCCCAGCATTTT | CASGRGQGYSNQPQHF
TRBJ1-6 | NA | TRBV24-1 | TRBD1 | TGTGCCACCAGCGCTACAGGGGACAATTCACCCCTCCACTTT | CATSATGDNSPLHF